This TCR beta chain originates from a study of blood T cell repertoires in COVID-19. The assay was immunoSEQ multiplex PCR, and TCRdb's table has in-frame clones only and misses some. Here the sample spans about 270,000 clones, 91% being singletons. Someone with COVID-19 had been met by exposed participants within 2 weeks before study entry. Germline lookup yields CDR1 SQVTM and CDR2 ANQGSEA. Trimming took 2 bases from V and 5 from J, leaving 15 bases between them. CDR3 length: 15 amino acids. Specimen: PBMCs or T cells enriched from blood (not recorded which). The chain carries TRBV29-1 and TRBJ2-2; D might be TRBD2 (5 bases). The source of this sequence is a man aged 40-50 years who had been exposed to COVID-19. CDR3 amino acids: CSVELTTSGTGELFF. The CDR3 nucleotides are TGCAGCGTTGAACTTACGACGAGCGGTACCGGGGAGCTGTTTTTT.